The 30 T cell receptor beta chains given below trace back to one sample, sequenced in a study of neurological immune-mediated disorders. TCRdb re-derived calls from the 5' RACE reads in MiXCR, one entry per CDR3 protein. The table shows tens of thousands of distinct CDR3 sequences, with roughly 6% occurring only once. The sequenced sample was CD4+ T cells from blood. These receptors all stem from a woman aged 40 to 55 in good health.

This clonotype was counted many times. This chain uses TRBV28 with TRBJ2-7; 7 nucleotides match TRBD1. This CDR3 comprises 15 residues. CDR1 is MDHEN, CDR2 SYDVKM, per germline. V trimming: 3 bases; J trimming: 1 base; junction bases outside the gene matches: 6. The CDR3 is CASSLLPDRSYEQYF. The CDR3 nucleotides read TGTGCCAGCAGTTTGCTTCCGGACAGGTCCTACGAGCAGTACTTC.

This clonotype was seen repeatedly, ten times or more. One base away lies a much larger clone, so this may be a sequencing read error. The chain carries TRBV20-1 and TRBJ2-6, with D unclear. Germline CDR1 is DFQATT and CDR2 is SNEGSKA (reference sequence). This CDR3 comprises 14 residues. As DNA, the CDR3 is TGCGGTGCTGACCCCCTACCTGGGGCCAACGTCCTGACTTTC. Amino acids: CGADPLPGANVLTF.

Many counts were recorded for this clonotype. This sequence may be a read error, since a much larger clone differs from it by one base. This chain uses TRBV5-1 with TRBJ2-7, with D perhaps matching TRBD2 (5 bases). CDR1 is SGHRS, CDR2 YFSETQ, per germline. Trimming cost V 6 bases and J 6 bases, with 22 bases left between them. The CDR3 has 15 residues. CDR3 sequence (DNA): TGCGCCAGCACCCTCCAACTAGTGGGAGCCGGCGAGCAGTACTTC. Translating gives CASTLQLVGAGEQYF.

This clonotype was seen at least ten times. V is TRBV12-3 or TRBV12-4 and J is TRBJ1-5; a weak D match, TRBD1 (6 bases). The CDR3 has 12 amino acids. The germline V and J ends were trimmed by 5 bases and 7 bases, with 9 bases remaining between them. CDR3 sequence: CASSTGYQPQHF. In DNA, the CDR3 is TGTGCCAGCAGTACAGGGTACCAGCCCCAGCATTTT.

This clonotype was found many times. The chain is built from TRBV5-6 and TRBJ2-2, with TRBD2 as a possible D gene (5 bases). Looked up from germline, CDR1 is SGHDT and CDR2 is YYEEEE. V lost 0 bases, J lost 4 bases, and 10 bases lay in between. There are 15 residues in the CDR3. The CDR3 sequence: CASSLAGITTGELFF. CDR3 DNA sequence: TGTGCCAGCAGCTTGGCCGGGATAACCACCGGGGAGCTGTTTTTT.

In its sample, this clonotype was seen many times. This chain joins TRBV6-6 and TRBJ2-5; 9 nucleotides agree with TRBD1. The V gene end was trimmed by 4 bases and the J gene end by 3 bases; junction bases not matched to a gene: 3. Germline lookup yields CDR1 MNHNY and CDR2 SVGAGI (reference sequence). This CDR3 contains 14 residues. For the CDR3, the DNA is TGTGCCAGCAGTTCACAGGGGGCGGAAGAGACCCAGTACTTC. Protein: CASSSQGAEETQYF.

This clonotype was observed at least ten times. Here the CDR3 reads CASSLDRGNEKLFF. CDR3 DNA: TGTGCCAGCAGCCTCGACAGGGGCAATGAAAAACTGTTTTTT. V and J are TRBV12-3 or TRBV12-4 and TRBJ1-4; 8 nucleotides match TRBD1. The length of the CDR3 is 14 residues. The trim removed 6 bases at V and 5 bases at J, leaving 5 bases unmatched.

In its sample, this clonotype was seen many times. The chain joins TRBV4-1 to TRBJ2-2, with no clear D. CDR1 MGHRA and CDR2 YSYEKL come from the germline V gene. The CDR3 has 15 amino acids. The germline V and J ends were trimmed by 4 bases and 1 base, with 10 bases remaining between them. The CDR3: CASSLGPQNTGELFF. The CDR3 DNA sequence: TGCGCCAGCAGCCTAGGCCCGCAGAACACCGGGGAGCTGTTTTTT.

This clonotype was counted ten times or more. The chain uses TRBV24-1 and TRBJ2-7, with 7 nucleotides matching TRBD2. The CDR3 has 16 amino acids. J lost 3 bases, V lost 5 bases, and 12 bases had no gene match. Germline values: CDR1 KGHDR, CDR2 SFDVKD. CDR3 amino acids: CATSALGLAGVYEQYF. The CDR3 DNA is TGTGCCACCAGTGCCCTGGGGCTGGCGGGAGTCTACGAGCAGTACTTC.

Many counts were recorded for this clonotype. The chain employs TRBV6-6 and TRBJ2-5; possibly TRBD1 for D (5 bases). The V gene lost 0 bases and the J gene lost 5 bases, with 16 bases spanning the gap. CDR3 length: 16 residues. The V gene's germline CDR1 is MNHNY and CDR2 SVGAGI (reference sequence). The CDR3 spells CASSYSGLGARETQYF. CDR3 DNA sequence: TGTGCCAGCAGTTACTCGGGTCTAGGGGCCAGGGAGACCCAGTACTTC.

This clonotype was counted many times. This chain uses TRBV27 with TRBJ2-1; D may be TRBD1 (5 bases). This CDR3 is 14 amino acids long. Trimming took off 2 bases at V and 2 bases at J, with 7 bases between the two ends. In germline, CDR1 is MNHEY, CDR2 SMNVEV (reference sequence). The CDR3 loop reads CASSLATAYNEQFF. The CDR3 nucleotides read TGTGCCAGCAGTTTAGCGACAGCCTACAATGAGCAGTTCTTC.

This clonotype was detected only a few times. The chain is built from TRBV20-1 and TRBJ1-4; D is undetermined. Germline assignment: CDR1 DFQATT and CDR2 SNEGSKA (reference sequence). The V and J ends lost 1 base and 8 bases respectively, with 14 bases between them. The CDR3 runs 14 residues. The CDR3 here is CSARAGSEAEKLFF. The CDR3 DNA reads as TGCAGTGCTAGAGCCGGGTCCGAGGCGGAAAAACTGTTTTTT.

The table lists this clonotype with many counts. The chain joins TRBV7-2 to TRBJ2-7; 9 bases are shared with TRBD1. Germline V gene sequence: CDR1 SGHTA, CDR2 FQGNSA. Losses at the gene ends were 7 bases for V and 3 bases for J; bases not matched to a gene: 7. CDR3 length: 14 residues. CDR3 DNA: TGTGCCAGCACCAACCGGGACAGGGTCTACGAGCAGTACTTC. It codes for CASTNRDRVYEQYF.

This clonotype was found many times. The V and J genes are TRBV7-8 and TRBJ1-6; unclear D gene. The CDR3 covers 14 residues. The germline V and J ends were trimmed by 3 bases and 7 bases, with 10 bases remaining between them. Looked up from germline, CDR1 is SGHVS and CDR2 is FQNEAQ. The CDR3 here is CASSFAVTNSPLHF. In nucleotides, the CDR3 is TGTGCCAGCAGCTTTGCAGTTACGAATTCACCCCTCCACTTT.

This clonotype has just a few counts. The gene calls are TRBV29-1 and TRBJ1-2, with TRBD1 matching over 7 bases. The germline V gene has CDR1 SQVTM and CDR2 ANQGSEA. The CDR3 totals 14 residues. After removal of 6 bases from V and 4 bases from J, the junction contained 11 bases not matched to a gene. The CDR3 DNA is TGCAGCGTCGCCGGGACAGAGGAGAGCTATGGCTACACCTTC. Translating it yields CSVAGTEESYGYTF. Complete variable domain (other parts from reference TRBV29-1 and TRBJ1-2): SAVISQKPSRDICQRGTSLTIQCQVDSQVTMMFWYRQQPGQSLTLIATANQGSEATYESGFVIDKFPISRPNLTFSTLTVSNMSPEDSSIYLCSVAGTEESYGYTFGSGTRLTVV.

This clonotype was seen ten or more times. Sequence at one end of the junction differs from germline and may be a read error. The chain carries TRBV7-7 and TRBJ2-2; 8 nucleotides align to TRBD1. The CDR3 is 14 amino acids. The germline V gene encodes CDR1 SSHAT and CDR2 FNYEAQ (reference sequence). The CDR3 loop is CASSPDRVAGELFF. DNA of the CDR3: TGTGCTAGCAGCCCGGACAGGGTTGCCGGGGAGCTGTTTTTT.

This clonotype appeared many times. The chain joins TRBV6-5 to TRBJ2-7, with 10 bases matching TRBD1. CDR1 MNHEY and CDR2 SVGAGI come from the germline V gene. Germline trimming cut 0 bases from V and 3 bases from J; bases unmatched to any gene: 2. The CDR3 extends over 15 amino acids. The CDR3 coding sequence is TGTGCCAGCAGTTACTCGGGGACAGGGGTCTACGAGCAGTACTTC. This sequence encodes CASSYSGTGVYEQYF.

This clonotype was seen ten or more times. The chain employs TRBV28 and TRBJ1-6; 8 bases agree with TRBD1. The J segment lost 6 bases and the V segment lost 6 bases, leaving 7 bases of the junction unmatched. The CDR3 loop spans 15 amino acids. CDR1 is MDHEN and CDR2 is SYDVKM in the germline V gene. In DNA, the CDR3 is TGTGCCAGCAGCGGACCGGGACAGGTTAATTCACCCCTCCACTTT. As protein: CASSGPGQVNSPLHF.

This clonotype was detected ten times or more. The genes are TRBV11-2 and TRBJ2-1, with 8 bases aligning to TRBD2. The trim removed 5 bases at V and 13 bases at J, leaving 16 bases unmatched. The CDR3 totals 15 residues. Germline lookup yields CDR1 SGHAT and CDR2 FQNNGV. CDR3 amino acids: CASSLSGIQPRGQFF. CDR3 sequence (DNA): TGTGCCAGCAGCCTTAGCGGGATCCAACCCAGGGGTCAGTTCTTC.

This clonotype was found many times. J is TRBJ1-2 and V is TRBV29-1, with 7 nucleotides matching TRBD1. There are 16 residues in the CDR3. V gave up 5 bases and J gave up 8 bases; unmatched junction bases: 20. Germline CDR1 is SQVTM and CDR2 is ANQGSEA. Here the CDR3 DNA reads TGCAGCGTTTCCAGGACAGGAAATATAAAACTAGCCGGCTACACCTTC. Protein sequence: CSVSRTGNIKLAGYTF.

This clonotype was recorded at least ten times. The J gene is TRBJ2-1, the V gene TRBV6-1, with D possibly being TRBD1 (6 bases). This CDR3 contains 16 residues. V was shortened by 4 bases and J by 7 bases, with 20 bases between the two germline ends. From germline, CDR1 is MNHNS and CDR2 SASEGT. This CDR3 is CASSVGAGITGNEQFF. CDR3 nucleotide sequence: TGTGCCAGCAGTGTTGGTGCCGGGATAACAGGGAATGAGCAGTTCTTC.

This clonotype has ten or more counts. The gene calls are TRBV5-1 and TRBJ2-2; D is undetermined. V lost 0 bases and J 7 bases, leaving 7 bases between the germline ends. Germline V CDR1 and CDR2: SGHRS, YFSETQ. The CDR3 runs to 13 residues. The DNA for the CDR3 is TGCGCCAGCAGCTTGGGAGTAGGCGGGGAGCTGTTTTTT. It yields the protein CASSLGVGGELFF.

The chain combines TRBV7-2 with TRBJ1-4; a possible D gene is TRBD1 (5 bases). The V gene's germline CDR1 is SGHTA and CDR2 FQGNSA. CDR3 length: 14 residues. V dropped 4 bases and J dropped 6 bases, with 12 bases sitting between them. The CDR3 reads CASSSRDVDEKLFF. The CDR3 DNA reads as TGTGCCAGCAGCTCCCGGGACGTCGATGAAAAACTGTTTTTT.

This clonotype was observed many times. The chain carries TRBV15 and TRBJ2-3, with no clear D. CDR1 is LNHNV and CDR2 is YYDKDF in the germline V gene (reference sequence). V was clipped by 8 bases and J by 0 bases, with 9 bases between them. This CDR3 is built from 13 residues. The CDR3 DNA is TGTGCCACCTCCTCTCTGAGCACAGATACGCAGTATTTT. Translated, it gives CATSSLSTDTQYF.

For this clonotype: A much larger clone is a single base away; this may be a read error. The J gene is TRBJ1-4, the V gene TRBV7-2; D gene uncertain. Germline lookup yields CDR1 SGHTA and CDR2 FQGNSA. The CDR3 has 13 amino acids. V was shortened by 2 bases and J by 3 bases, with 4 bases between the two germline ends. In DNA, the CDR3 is TGTGCCAGCAGCTTACAGGCTAATGAAAAACTGTTTTTT. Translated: CASSLQANEKLFF.

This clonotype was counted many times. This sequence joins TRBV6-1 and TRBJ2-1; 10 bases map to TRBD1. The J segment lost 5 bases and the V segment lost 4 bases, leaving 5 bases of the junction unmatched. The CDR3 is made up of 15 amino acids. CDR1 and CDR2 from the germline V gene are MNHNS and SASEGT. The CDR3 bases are TGTGCCAGCAGTGCCGGGGGACAGGGGAACAATGAGCAGTTCTTC. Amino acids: CASSAGGQGNNEQFF.

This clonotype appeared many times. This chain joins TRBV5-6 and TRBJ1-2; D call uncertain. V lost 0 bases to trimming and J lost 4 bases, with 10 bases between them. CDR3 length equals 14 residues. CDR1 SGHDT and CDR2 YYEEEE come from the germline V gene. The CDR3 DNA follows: TGTGCCAGCAGCTTGGACAGTAACGCCTATGGCTACACCTTC. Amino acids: CASSLDSNAYGYTF. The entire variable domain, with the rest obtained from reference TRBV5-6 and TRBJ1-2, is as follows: DAGVTQSPTHLIKTRGQQVTLRCSPKSGHDTVSWYQQALGQGPQFIFQYYEEEERQRGNFPDRFSGHQFPNYSSELNVNALLLGDSALYLCASSLDSNAYGYTFGSGTRLTVV.

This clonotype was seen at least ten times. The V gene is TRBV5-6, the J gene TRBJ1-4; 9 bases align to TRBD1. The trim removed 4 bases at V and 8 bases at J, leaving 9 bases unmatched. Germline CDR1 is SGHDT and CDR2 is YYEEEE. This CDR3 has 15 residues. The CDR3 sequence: CASSSTGQGKEKLFF. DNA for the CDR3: TGTGCCAGCAGCAGTACAGGACAGGGGAAGGAAAAACTGTTTTTT. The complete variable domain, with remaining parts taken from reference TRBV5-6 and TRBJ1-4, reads DAGVTQSPTHLIKTRGQQVTLRCSPKSGHDTVSWYQQALGQGPQFIFQYYEEEERQRGNFPDRFSGHQFPNYSSELNVNALLLGDSALYLCASSSTGQGKEKLFFGSGTQLSVL.

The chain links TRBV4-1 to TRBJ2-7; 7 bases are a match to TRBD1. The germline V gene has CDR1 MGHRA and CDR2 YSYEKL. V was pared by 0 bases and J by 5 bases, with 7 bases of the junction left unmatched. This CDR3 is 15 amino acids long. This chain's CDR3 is CASSQDPDRAHEQYF. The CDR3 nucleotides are TGCGCCAGCAGCCAAGACCCCGACAGGGCCCACGAGCAGTACTTC.

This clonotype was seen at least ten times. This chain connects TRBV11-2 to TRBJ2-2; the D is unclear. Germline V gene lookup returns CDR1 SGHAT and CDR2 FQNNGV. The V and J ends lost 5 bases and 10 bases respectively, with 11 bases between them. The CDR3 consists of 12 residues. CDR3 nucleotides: TGTGCCAGCAGCGCGAAGGGCCTGGAGCTGTTTTTT. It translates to CASSAKGLELFF.